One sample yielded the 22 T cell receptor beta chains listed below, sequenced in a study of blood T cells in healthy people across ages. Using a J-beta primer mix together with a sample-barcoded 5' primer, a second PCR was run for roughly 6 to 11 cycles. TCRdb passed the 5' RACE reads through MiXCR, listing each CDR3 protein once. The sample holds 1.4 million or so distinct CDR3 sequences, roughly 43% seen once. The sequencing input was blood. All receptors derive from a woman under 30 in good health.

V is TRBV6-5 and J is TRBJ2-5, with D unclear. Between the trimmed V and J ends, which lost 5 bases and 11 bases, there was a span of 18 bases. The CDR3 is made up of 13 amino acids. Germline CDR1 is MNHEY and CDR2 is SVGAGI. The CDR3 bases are TGTGCCAGCAGTGAGGCAGCGTACAATGAACAGTACTTC. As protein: CASSEAAYNEQYF.

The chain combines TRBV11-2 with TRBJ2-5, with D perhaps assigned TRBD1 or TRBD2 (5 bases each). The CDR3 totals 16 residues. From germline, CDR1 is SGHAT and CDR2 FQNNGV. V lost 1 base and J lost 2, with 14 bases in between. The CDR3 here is CASSLVAGTLQETQYF. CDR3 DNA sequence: TGTGCCAGCAGCTTAGTGGCAGGGACGCTTCAAGAGACCCAGTACTTC.

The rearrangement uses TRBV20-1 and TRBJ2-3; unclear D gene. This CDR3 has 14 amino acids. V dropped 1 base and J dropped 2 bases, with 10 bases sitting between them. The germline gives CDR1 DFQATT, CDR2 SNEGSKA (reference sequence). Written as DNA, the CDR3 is TGCAGTGCTAGAGGGGCGACGTTCACAGATACGCAGTATTTT. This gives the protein CSARGATFTDTQYF.

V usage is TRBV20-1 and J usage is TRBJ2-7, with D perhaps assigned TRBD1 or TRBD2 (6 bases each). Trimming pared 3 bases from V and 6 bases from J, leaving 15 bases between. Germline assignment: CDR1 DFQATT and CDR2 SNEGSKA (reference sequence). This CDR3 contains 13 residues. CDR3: CSASRGALAEQYF. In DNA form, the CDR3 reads TGCAGTGCTAGTAGGGGGGCACTAGCCGAGCAGTACTTC.

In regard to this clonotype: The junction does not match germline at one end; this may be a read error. For the CDR3, the DNA is TGCGCCAGCAGTCCGTCCGGGGGGGAAGTAGTTTATGGATACACCTTC. This translates into CASSPSGGEVVYGYTF. V gene TRBV5-1 combines with J gene TRBJ1-2; a possible D gene is TRBD1 (5 bases). The germline V gene has CDR1 SGHRS and CDR2 YFSETQ. The CDR3 length is 16 residues.

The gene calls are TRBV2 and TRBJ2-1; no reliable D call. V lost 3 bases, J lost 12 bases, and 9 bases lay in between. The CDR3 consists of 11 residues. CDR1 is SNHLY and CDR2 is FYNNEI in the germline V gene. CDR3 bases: TGTGCCAGCAGTGAGGCTTCTCCGCAGTTCTTC. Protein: CASSEASPQFF. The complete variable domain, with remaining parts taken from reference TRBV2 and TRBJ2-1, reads EPEVTQTPSHQVTQMGQEVILRCVPISNHLYFYWYRQILGQKVEFLVSFYNNEISEKSEIFDDQFSVERPDGSNFTLKIRSTKLEDSAMYFCASSEASPQFFGPGTRLTVL.

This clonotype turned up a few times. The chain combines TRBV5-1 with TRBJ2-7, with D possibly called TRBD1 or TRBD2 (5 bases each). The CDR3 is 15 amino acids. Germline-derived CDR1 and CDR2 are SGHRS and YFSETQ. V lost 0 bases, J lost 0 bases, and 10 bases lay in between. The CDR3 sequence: CASSLDSGTSYEQYF. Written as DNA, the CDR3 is TGCGCCAGCAGCTTGGACTCCGGGACCTCCTACGAGCAGTACTTC.

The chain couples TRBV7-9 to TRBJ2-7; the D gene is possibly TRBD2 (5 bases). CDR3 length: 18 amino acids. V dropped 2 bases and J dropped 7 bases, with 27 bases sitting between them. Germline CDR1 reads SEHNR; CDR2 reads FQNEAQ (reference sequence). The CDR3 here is CASSLTTPRGSSLWEQYF. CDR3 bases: TGTGCCAGCAGCTTAACTACCCCTCGGGGTAGCAGTTTGTGGGAGCAGTACTTC.

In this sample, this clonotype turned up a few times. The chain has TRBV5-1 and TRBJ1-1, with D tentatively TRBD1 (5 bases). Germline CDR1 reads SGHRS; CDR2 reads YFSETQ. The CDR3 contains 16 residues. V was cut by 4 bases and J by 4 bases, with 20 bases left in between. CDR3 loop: CASSRRPDTRGTEAFF. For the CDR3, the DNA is TGCGCCAGCAGCAGACGACCGGACACCCGAGGCACTGAAGCTTTCTTT. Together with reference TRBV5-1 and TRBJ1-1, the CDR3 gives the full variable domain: KAGVTQTPRYLIKTRGQQVTLSCSPISGHRSVSWYQQTPGQGLQFLFEYFSETQRNKGNFPGRFSGRQFSNSRSEMNVSTLELGDSALYLCASSRRPDTRGTEAFFGQGTRLTVV.

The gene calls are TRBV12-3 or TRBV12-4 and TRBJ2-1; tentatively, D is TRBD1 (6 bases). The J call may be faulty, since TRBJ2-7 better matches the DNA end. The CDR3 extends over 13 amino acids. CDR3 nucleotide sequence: TGTGCCAGCAGTTTAGGACAGGTCTCTGAGCAGTACTTC. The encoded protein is CASSLGQVSEQYF.

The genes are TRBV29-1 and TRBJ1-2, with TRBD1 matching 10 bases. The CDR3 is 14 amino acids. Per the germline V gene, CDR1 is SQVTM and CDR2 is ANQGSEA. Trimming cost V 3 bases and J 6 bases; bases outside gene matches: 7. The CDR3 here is CSVDTRDRGDGYTF. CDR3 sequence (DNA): TGCAGCGTTGACACTAGGGACAGGGGCGATGGCTACACCTTC.

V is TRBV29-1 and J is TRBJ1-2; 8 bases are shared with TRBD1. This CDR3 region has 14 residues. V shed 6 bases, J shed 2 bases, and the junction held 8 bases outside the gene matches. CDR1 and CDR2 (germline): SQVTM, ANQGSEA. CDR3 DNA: TGCAGCGTGAACCTACGGGACAGGAACTATGGCTACACCTTC. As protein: CSVNLRDRNYGYTF.

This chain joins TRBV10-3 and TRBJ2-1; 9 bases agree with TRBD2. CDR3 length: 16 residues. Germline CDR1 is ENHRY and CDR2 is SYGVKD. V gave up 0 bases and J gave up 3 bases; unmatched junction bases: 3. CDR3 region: CAISESVTSGYNEQFF. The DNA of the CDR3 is TGTGCCATCAGTGAGTCCGTGACTAGCGGCTACAATGAGCAGTTCTTC.

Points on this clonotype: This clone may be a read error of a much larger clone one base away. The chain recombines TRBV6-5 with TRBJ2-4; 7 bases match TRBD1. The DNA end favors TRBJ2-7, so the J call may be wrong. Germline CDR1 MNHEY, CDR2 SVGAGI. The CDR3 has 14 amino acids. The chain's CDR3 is CASSYDRVTYEQYF. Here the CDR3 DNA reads TGTGCCAGCAGTTACGACAGGGTAACCTACGAGCAGTACTTC.

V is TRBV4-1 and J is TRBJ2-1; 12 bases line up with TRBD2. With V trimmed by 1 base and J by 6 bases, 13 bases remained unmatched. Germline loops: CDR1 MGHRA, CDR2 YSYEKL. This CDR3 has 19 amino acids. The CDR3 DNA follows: TGCGCCAGCAGCCAAGGTCTAGCGGGAGGGCCGATATCTCGCAATGAGCAGTTCTTC. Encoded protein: CASSQGLAGGPISRNEQFF.

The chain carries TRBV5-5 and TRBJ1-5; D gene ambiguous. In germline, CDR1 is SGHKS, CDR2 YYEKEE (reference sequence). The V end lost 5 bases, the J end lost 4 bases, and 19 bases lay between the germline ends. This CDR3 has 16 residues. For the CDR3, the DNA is TGTGCCAGCAGGGTACTAGGCACAACCGGTAATCAGCCCCAGCATTTT. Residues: CASRVLGTTGNQPQHF.

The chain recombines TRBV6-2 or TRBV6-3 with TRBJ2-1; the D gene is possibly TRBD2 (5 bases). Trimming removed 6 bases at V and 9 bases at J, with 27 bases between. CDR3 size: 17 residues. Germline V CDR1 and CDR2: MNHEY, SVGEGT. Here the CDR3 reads CASRTGKVKSGIGEQFF. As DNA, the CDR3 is TGTGCCAGCAGAACCGGGAAGGTAAAGTCTGGGATCGGTGAGCAGTTCTTC.

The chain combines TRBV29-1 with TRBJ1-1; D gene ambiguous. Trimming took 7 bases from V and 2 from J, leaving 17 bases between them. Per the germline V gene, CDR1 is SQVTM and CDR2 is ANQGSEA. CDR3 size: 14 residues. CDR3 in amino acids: CSARRSRRNTEAFF. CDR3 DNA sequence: TGCAGCGCTCGACGGTCTAGAAGAAACACTGAAGCTTTCTTT. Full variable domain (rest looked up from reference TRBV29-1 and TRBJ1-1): SAVISQKPSRDICQRGTSLTIQCQVDSQVTMMFWYRQQPGQSLTLIATANQGSEATYESGFVIDKFPISRPNLTFSTLTVSNMSPEDSSIYLCSARRSRRNTEAFFGQGTRLTVV.

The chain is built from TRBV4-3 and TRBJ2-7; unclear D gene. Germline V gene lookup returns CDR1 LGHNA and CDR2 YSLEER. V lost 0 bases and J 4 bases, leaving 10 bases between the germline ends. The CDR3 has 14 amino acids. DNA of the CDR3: TGCGCCAGCAGCCAAGACGTGTCTAAGTACGAGCAGTACTTC. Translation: CASSQDVSKYEQYF.

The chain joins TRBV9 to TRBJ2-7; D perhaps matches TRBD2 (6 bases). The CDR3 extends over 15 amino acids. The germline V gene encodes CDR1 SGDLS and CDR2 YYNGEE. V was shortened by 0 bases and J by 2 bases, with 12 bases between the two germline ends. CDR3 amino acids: CASSVGWSGPYEQYF. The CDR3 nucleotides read TGTGCCAGCAGCGTAGGTTGGAGCGGGCCCTACGAGCAGTACTTC.

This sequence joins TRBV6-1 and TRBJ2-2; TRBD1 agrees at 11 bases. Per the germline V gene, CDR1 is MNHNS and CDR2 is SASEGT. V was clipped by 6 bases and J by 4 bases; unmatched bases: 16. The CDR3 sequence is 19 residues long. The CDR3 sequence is CASSETSGTGGWGTGELFF. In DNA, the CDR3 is TGTGCCAGCAGCGAAACATCCGGGACAGGGGGTTGGGGCACCGGGGAGCTGTTTTTT.

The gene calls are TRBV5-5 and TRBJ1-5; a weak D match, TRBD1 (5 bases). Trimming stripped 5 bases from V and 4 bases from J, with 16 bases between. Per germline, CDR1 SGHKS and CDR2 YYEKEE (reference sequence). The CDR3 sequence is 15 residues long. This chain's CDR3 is CASRQEGTTNQPQHF. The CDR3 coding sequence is TGTGCCAGCAGACAAGAGGGGACCACTAATCAGCCCCAGCATTTT. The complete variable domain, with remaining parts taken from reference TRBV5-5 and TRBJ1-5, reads DAGVTQSPTHLIKTRGQQVTLRCSPISGHKSVSWYQQVLGQGPQFIFQYYEKEERGRGNFPDRFSARQFPNYSSELNVNALLLGDSALYLCASRQEGTTNQPQHFGDGTRLSIL.